This entry lists 5 T cell receptor beta chains sequenced from one sample in a study of blood T cell repertoires in COVID-19. Profiled with immunoSEQ multiplex PCR; TCRdb holds only in-frame clones, not every one. The table includes under 250,000 clones, 80% to 90% detected once. The material sequenced was peripheral blood. The receptors here all came from a woman aged 70 to 79 with acute or convalescent COVID-19.

This rearrangement joins TRBV7-6 to TRBJ1-2; D call uncertain. This CDR3 spans 15 amino acids. With 1 base removed from V and 6 bases from J, the gap between germline ends came to 15 bases. The germline V gene encodes CDR1 SGHVS and CDR2 FNYEAQ. CDR3 protein: CASSLGSGRAHGYTF. The CDR3 DNA sequence: TGTGCCAGCAGCTTAGGATCGGGGAGGGCCCATGGCTACACCTTC.

Only a few counts were recorded for this clone. The chain uses TRBV6-2 or TRBV6-3 and TRBJ1-4, with a possible D match to TRBD1 (5 bases). Deletions cut 3 bases from V and 6 bases from J, with 14 bases between. Germline-derived CDR1 and CDR2 are MNHEY and SVGEGT. The length of the CDR3 is 15 residues. CDR3 region: CASSYYPGRDEKLFF. The CDR3 nucleotides are TGTGCCAGCAGTTATTATCCAGGGCGAGATGAAAAACTGTTTTTT.

This clone showed up just a few times. The V gene is TRBV25-1, the J gene TRBJ2-2, with D perhaps TRBD2 (6 bases). The ends were cut back, 6 bases at V and 4 bases at J, with 9 bases in the middle. The CDR3 contains 13 residues. Germline V gives CDR1 MGHDK, CDR2 SYGVNS. Written as DNA, the CDR3 is TGTGCCAGCAGGGCCGGGGGCACCGGGGAGCTGTTTTTT. This codes for CASRAGGTGELFF.

This clone was seen a handful of times. V gene TRBV7-2 combines with J gene TRBJ2-1; possibly TRBD1 for D (5 bases). Germline V gene sequence: CDR1 SGHTA, CDR2 FQGNSA. The CDR3 is 17 amino acids. Trimming stripped 2 bases from V and 4 bases from J, with 18 bases between. The CDR3: CASSLRYRGSGYNEQFF. For the CDR3, the DNA is TGTGCCAGCAGCTTAAGGTATAGGGGTTCAGGGTACAATGAGCAGTTCTTC.

V usage is TRBV5-1 and J usage is TRBJ1-1; TRBD1 is a possible D gene (6 bases). The V gene's germline CDR1 is SGHRS and CDR2 YFSETQ. V lost 1 base and J 6 bases, leaving 13 bases between the germline ends. The CDR3 loop spans 14 amino acids. As DNA, the CDR3 is TGCGCCAGCAGCTTGAATTCAGGGGACGCTGAAGCTTTCTTT. Translated: CASSLNSGDAEAFF.